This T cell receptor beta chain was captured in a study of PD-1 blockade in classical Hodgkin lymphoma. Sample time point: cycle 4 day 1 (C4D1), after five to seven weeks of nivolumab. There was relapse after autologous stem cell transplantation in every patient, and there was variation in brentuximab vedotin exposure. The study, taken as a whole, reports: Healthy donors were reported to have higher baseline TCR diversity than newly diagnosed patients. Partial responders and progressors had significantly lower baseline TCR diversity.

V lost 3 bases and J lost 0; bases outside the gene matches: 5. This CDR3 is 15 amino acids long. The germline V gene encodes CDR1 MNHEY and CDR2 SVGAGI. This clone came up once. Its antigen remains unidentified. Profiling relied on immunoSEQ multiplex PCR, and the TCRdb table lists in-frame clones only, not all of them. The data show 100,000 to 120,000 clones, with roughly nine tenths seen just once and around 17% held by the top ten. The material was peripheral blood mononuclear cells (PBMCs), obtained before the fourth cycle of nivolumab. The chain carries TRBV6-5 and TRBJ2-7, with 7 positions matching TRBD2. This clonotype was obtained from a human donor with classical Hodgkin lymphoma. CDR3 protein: CASSYSGGGSYEQYF. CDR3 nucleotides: TGTGCCAGCAGTTATTCGGGGGGAGGCTCCTACGAGCAGTACTTC.